Each of the 12 T cell receptor beta chains below was sequenced from the same sample in a study of cytomegalovirus exposure and HLA in healthy donors. Amplification used 60 Vbeta primers and 13 Jbeta primers. This table comes from immunoSEQ multiplex PCR, and its TCRdb copy is limited to in-frame clones, with some not included. The sample holds about 120,000 clones, over 60% seen once. Sequenced input: PBMCs. Every receptor here comes from a woman in her twenties or thirties in good health and CMV-seropositive.

The rearrangement uses TRBV5-6 and TRBJ2-5; a possible D gene is TRBD1 (5 bases). Germline lookup yields CDR1 SGHDT and CDR2 YYEEEE. V dropped 0 bases and J dropped 3 bases, with 12 bases sitting between them. This CDR3 is built from 15 residues. The CDR3 region has the DNA TGTGCCAGCAGCTTGGTATCCCGCAGGGAAGAGACCCAGTACTTC. Translated, it gives CASSLVSRREETQYF.

J is TRBJ1-2 and V is TRBV2; D possibly corresponds to TRBD1 (6 bases). V lost 6 bases to trimming and J lost 2 bases, with 10 bases between them. In germline, CDR1 is SNHLY, CDR2 FYNNEI. The CDR3 contains 13 residues. The CDR3 loop reads CASRRQGNYGYTF. The DNA of the CDR3 is TGTGCCAGCAGACGTCAGGGGAACTATGGCTACACCTTC.

The chain combines TRBV27 with TRBJ1-2, with D maybe TRBD1 (5 bases). V lost 2 bases and J lost 8, with 12 bases in between. This CDR3 contains 13 residues. Germline V gene sequence: CDR1 MNHEY, CDR2 SMNVEV (reference sequence). The CDR3 protein is CASSLTQGKGYTF. The CDR3 region has the DNA TGTGCCAGCAGTTTAACTCAGGGAAAGGGCTACACCTTC.

This chain links TRBV28 with TRBJ2-7, with 9 bases fitting TRBD2. Germline loops: CDR1 MDHEN, CDR2 SYDVKM. With V trimmed by 8 bases and J by 3 bases, 5 bases remained unmatched. The CDR3 length is 13 residues. In nucleotides, the CDR3 is TGTGCCAGCTGGTCTAGCGGGGACTACGAGCAGTACTTC. The encoded protein is CASWSSGDYEQYF. Filled out from reference TRBV28 and TRBJ2-7, the complete variable domain reads DVKVTQSSRYLVKRTGEKVFLECVQDMDHENMFWYRQDPGLGLRLIYFSYDVKMKEKGDIPEGYSVSREKKERFSLILESASTNQTSMYLCASWSSGDYEQYFGPGTRLTVT.

The genes are TRBV11-1 and TRBJ1-1, with 9 bases matching TRBD1. V shed 5 bases, J shed 10 bases, and the junction held 5 bases outside the gene matches. Germline lookup yields CDR1 SGHAT and CDR2 FQDESV (reference sequence). The CDR3 loop spans 12 amino acids. In DNA form, the CDR3 reads TGTGCCAGCAGCCGAGACAGGGGGAGAGCTTTCTTT. It yields the protein CASSRDRGRAFF.

DNA of the CDR3: TGTGCCAGCAGCCCGGCGGACAGGTATGGGAGTACAGATACGCAGTATTTT. Translating gives CASSPADRYGSTDTQYF. This sequence joins TRBV7-9 and TRBJ2-3, with 7 bases lining up with TRBD1. The CDR3 contains 17 residues. Germline V gene sequence: CDR1 SEHNR, CDR2 FQNEAQ (reference sequence). With 5 bases clipped from V and 3 bases from J, the junction kept 14 bases outside the gene matches.

A single count supports this clone. V and J are TRBV27 and TRBJ1-6, with TRBD1 identical over 11 bases. The J segment lost 9 bases and the V segment lost 5 bases, leaving 12 bases of the junction unmatched. The CDR3 covers 17 residues. Germline CDR1 and CDR2: MNHEY and SMNVEV (reference sequence). The CDR3 is CASSAHSGTGGSSPLHF. The CDR3 DNA follows: TGTGCCAGCAGTGCCCACTCCGGGACAGGGGGATCTTCACCCCTCCACTTT.

The chain has TRBV5-4 and TRBJ2-7, with D perhaps matching TRBD1 (6 bases). The CDR3 runs to 13 residues. With 4 bases removed from V and 6 bases from J, the gap between germline ends came to 14 bases. CDR1 SGHNT and CDR2 YYREEE come from the germline V gene (reference sequence). CDR3 sequence: CASSGEQGTEQYF. The DNA for the CDR3 is TGTGCCAGCAGCGGCGAACAGGGAACCGAGCAGTACTTC.

The chain has TRBV2 and TRBJ1-3; 12 nucleotides agree with TRBD1. CDR1 is SNHLY, CDR2 FYNNEI, per germline. Germline trimming cut 5 bases from V and 4 bases from J; bases unmatched to any gene: 12. The CDR3 length is 18 residues. CDR3 bases: TGTGCCAGCAGTCGGGACAGGGGGCTGTCTAAGGTGGGAAACACCATATATTTT. Translating gives CASSRDRGLSKVGNTIYF.

This clone was observed a few times. V gene TRBV7-6 combines with J gene TRBJ2-7, with TRBD1 identical over 8 bases. V was clipped by 1 base and J by 7 bases; unmatched bases: 9. The CDR3 runs to 15 residues. Germline-derived CDR1 and CDR2 are SGHVS and FNYEAQ. The CDR3, as DNA: TGTGCCAGCAGCTTAGGAAGTGGACAGGGTCAAGAGCAGTACTTC. Protein: CASSLGSGQGQEQYF.

The chain carries TRBV6-1 and TRBJ2-7; 7 bases align to TRBD2. V was clipped by 0 bases and J by 5 bases; unmatched bases: 13. The germline gives CDR1 MNHNS, CDR2 SASEGT. CDR3 size: 17 residues. This CDR3 reads CASSEALLGGVFNEQYF. As DNA, the CDR3 is TGTGCCAGCAGTGAAGCGCTCCTGGGGGGGGTCTTCAACGAGCAGTACTTC.

This clone showed up just once. This chain links TRBV7-9 with TRBJ1-4, with 8 bases matching TRBD1. The CDR3 is made up of 17 amino acids. V lost 5 bases and J lost 7; bases outside the gene matches: 15. Germline V lookup: CDR1 SEHNR, CDR2 FQNEAQ (reference sequence). CDR3 nucleotides: TGTGCCAGCAGCCCCTCCGGGACAGGTTGGCAGGGTGAAAAACTGTTTTTT. Translation: CASSPSGTGWQGEKLFF.